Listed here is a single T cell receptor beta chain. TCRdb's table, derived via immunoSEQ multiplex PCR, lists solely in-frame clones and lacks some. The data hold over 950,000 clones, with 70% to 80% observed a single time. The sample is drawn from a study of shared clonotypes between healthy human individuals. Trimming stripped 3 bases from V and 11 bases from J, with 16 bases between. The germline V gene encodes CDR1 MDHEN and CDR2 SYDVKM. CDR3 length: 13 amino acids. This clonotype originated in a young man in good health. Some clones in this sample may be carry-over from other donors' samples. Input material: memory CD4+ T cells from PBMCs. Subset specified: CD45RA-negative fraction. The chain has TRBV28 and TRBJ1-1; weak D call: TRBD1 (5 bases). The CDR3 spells CASSFDGGSLAFF. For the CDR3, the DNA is TGTGCCAGCAGTTTCGATGGGGGTTCGCTGGCTTTCTTT.